This TCR beta chain was found in a study of CD8+ T cells in alopecia areata. Study context: Tofacitinib was given for 6 to 18 months, then stopped for 6 months.

The CDR3 runs to 13 residues. V was cut by 6 bases and J by 2 bases, with 8 bases left in between. Per germline, CDR1 LNHDA and CDR2 SQIVND (reference sequence). CD4+ and CD8+ T cells were sorted from PBMCs. RNA, once extracted, was reverse transcribed into cDNA for use as the sequencing template. Repertoires were generated with immunoSEQ multiplex PCR, while TCRdb's copy carries only in-frame clones and drops some. Found here are approximately 180,000 clones, approximately 70% of them singletons; the top ten hold roughly an eighth. The sequenced sample was CD8+ T cells sorted from blood, obtained at week 0. The chain combines TRBV19 with TRBJ1-5; D uncertain. This clonotype was obtained from a human donor with alopecia areata. The CDR3 spells CASRGDGNQPQHF. CDR3 coding DNA: TGTGCCAGTAGGGGTGACGGCAATCAGCCCCAGCATTTT. The variable domain in full, completed from reference TRBV19 and TRBJ1-5, reads DGGITQSPKYLFRKEGQNVTLSCEQNLNHDAMYWYRQDPGQGLRLIYYSQIVNDFQKGDIAEGYSVSREKKESFPLTVTSAQKNPTAFYLCASRGDGNQPQHFGDGTRLSIL.